This TCR beta chain is from a study of cytomegalovirus exposure and HLA in healthy donors. The V end was cut by 4 bases, the J end by 8 bases, with 17 bases between. The CDR3 contains 14 residues. Germline V CDR1 and CDR2: LGHNA, YNFKEQ. Amplification used 60 Vbeta primers and 13 Jbeta primers. The protocol was immunoSEQ multiplex PCR, while the TCRdb copy is restricted to in-frame clones and leaves out a portion. The sample records approximately 170,000 clones, about 85% being singletons. The specimen sequenced was PBMCs. This receptor was obtained from a man aged 45-65 years in good health and CMV-seropositive. This chain joins TRBV4-2 and TRBJ1-2; no definite D call. CDR3 region: CASSLRPGKEGYTF. Here the CDR3 DNA reads TGTGCCAGCAGCCTCCGACCCGGGAAGGAAGGCTACACCTTC.